This TCR beta chain was identified in a study of blood T cell repertoires in COVID-19. Study-wide background: Material from acute and convalescent COVID-19 was sourced from the United States, Italy and Spain. T cells, B-cell-depleted T cells, or PBMCs supplied cDNA or gDNA.

Original data processing: How many nucleated cells were present was estimated from reference gene primer amplification. Sequencing used immunoSEQ multiplex PCR; TCRdb keeps in-frame clones, though not all of them. V and J calls and clone size are copied from that table; D and trimming were computed from the DNA. This sample yields around 170,000 clones, of which just over 85% are seen a single time; roughly 7% belongs to the top ten. The sample was peripheral blood. The sequence was collected from a man in his forties or fifties with active or convalescent COVID-19.

This chain's CDR3 is CASSQELASGGAFGQFF. CDR3 coding DNA: TGCGCCAGCAGCCAAGAACTGGCTAGCGGGGGGGCCTTTGGTCAGTTCTTC. The rearrangement links TRBV4-3 to TRBJ2-1; 12 bases map to TRBD2. J lost 13 bases, V lost 0 bases, and 13 bases had no gene match. The CDR3 has 17 residues. Germline V gene lookup returns CDR1 LGHNA and CDR2 YSLEER.